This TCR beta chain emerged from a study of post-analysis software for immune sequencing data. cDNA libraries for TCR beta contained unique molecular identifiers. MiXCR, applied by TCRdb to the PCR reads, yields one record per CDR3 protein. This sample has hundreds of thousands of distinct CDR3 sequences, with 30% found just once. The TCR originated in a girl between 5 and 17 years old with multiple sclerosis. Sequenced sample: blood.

CDR3 in amino acids: CASNKGGYTDTQYF. The CDR3 bases are TGTGCCAGCAACAAAGGAGGATACACAGATACGCAGTATTTT. This chain links TRBV6-6 with TRBJ2-3; tentatively, D is TRBD2 (5 bases). Trimming took off 7 bases at V and 2 bases at J, with 13 bases between the two ends. The CDR3 runs to 14 residues. Germline V gives CDR1 MNHNY, CDR2 SVGAGI (reference sequence).